A selection of T cell receptor beta chains follows, all from one sample in a study of CD8+CD57+ T cells in acquired aplastic anemia. TCRdb itself ran the reads through MiXCR, one entry per CDR3 protein. The sample holds about 130,000 distinct CDR3 sequences, less than 45% seen once. Sample: sorted CD4+, CD8+, or CD8+CD57+ T cells (not recorded which) from PBMCs. The receptors originated from a human donor in good health, serving as a control. Each CDR3 is given without its conserved first and last residue. The D gene is left open where the match is weak. Clone size is not always given. Where it is, it says once, few, many or a class for expanded clones.

clone_size: few; v_call: TRBV24-1; j_call: TRBJ2-3; d_call: .; cdr3_aa: ATSDLSRASTDTQY
clone_size: .; v_call: TRBV19; j_call: TRBJ1-4; d_call: .; cdr3_aa: ASSARRGSNEKLF
clone_size: many; v_call: TRBV5-5; j_call: TRBJ1-1; d_call: .; cdr3_aa: ASSYGVNTEAF
clone_size: .; v_call: TRBV19; j_call: TRBJ1-4; d_call: TRBD1; cdr3_aa: ASLPQGNEKLF
clone_size: once; v_call: TRBV7-3; j_call: TRBJ1-1; d_call: .; cdr3_aa: ASSQNADTEAF
clone_size: once; v_call: TRBV19; j_call: TRBJ2-1; d_call: TRBD2; cdr3_aa: ASSVTRTSANEQF
clone_size: .; v_call: TRBV2; j_call: TRBJ2-5; d_call: TRBD1; cdr3_aa: ASSDQTGRGETQY
clone_size: many; v_call: TRBV12-5; j_call: TRBJ2-3; d_call: TRBD1; cdr3_aa: ASGLPLGQGAADTQY
clone_size: .; v_call: TRBV10-1; j_call: TRBJ2-7; d_call: .; cdr3_aa: ASSGLGTTIEQY
clone_size: .; v_call: TRBV6-1; j_call: TRBJ2-3; d_call: TRBD1; cdr3_aa: ASSERLGGQGSFTQY
clone_size: .; v_call: TRBV2; j_call: TRBJ1-4; d_call: TRBD1; cdr3_aa: ATGTDRAQEKLF
clone_size: many; v_call: TRBV24-1; j_call: TRBJ1-2; d_call: TRBD1; cdr3_aa: ATSDFGTGGAYGYT
clone_size: .; v_call: TRBV5-1; j_call: TRBJ2-3; d_call: TRBD2; cdr3_aa: ASSKGLAGDTQY
clone_size: many; v_call: TRBV2; j_call: TRBJ2-2; d_call: .; cdr3_aa: ASKRGYPRTGELF
clone_size: few; v_call: TRBV6-5; j_call: TRBJ1-4; d_call: TRBD1; cdr3_aa: ASSYSTGGGNEKLF
clone_size: many; v_call: TRBV5-4; j_call: TRBJ1-2; d_call: .; cdr3_aa: ASSLAAGNGYT
clone_size: few; v_call: TRBV2; j_call: TRBJ1-6; d_call: .; cdr3_aa: TSTPDLAYSPLH
clone_size: many; v_call: TRBV9; j_call: TRBJ2-7; d_call: TRBD2; cdr3_aa: ASSVGELAGAYEQY
clone_size: .; v_call: TRBV5-6; j_call: TRBJ2-5; d_call: TRBD1; cdr3_aa: ASSPDRGTRETQY
clone_size: many; v_call: TRBV24-1; j_call: TRBJ2-5; d_call: .; cdr3_aa: ATSDPLSQETQY
clone_size: .; v_call: TRBV20-1; j_call: TRBJ2-1; d_call: TRBD2; cdr3_aa: SARRLAGAVYNEQF
clone_size: .; v_call: TRBV2; j_call: TRBJ1-3; d_call: .; cdr3_aa: ASSLFGIYGYTIY
clone_size: many; v_call: TRBV10-3; j_call: TRBJ1-5; d_call: .; cdr3_aa: AISLSPRDPSH
clone_size: many; v_call: TRBV20-1; j_call: TRBJ1-5; d_call: TRBD1; cdr3_aa: SATPGTVNQPQH
clone_size: few; v_call: TRBV20-1; j_call: TRBJ2-4; d_call: TRBD1; cdr3_aa: SARDRTGGENIQY
clone_size: .; v_call: TRBV19; j_call: TRBJ2-5; d_call: .; cdr3_aa: ASTSVGETETQY
clone_size: .; v_call: TRBV19; j_call: TRBJ2-1; d_call: TRBD1; cdr3_aa: ASTDRANEQF
clone_size: many; v_call: TRBV7-9; j_call: TRBJ1-3; d_call: .; cdr3_aa: ASSLGRAGNTIY
clone_size: many; v_call: TRBV5-1; j_call: TRBJ2-1; d_call: TRBD2; cdr3_aa: ASSLTGGPSDEQF
clone_size: few; v_call: TRBV19; j_call: TRBJ2-4; d_call: TRBD2; cdr3_aa: ASSKGSRREGNIQY
clone_size: many; v_call: TRBV11-2; j_call: TRBJ2-2; d_call: TRBD2; cdr3_aa: ASSLGLAGDGGELF
clone_size: .; v_call: TRBV7-9; j_call: TRBJ2-7; d_call: .; cdr3_aa: ASSSGQTSSYEQY
clone_size: many; v_call: TRBV14; j_call: TRBJ1-6; d_call: TRBD1; cdr3_aa: ASSQGQGYNSPLH
clone_size: many; v_call: TRBV20-1; j_call: TRBJ1-1; d_call: .; cdr3_aa: SARDRADEAF
clone_size: many; v_call: TRBV6-1; j_call: TRBJ1-1; d_call: .; cdr3_aa: ASKVKTGMNTEAF
clone_size: .; v_call: TRBV6-2/TRBV6-3; j_call: TRBJ2-1; d_call: TRBD2; cdr3_aa: ASSYTFKRGSNNEQF
clone_size: .; v_call: TRBV24-1; j_call: TRBJ1-2; d_call: .; cdr3_aa: ATASGPRGRDGYT
clone_size: many; v_call: TRBV5-1; j_call: TRBJ1-6; d_call: TRBD1; cdr3_aa: ASSLAGTGGPNSPLH
clone_size: .; v_call: TRBV11-2; j_call: TRBJ1-6; d_call: .; cdr3_aa: ASSQRTVGIHSPLH
clone_size: once; v_call: TRBV25-1; j_call: TRBJ1-1; d_call: .; cdr3_aa: ASSALAGAF
clone_size: .; v_call: TRBV7-2; j_call: TRBJ1-5; d_call: .; cdr3_aa: ASTKLGQPQH
clone_size: medium-sized; v_call: TRBV7-9; j_call: TRBJ2-3; d_call: .; cdr3_aa: ASSSLVTDTQY
clone_size: many; v_call: TRBV9; j_call: TRBJ1-5; d_call: .; cdr3_aa: ASSVDGTLDFPQH
clone_size: many; v_call: TRBV20-1; j_call: TRBJ2-7; d_call: .; cdr3_aa: SARGAGHYSSYEQY
clone_size: .; v_call: TRBV2; j_call: TRBJ2-1; d_call: TRBD2; cdr3_aa: ASLASGSNEQF
clone_size: few; v_call: TRBV15; j_call: TRBJ1-3; d_call: TRBD1; cdr3_aa: ATGQGSSGNTIY